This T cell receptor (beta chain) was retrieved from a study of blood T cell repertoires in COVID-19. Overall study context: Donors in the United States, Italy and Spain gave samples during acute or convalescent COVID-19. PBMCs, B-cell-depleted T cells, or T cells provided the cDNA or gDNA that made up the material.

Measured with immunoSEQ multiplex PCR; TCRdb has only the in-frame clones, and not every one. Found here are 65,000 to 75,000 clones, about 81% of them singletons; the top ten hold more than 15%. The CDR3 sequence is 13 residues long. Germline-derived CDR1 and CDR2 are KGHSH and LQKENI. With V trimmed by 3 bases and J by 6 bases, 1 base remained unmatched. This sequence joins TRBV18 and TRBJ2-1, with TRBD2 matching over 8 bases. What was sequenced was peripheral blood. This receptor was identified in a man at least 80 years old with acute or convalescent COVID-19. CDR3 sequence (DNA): TGTGCCAGCTCACCGGGACTAGTCAATGAGCAGTTCTTC. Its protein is CASSPGLVNEQFF.